The 30 T cell receptor beta chains presented below share a single source sample, sequenced in a study of blood T cell repertoires in COVID-19. Clones were sequenced by immunoSEQ multiplex PCR, and TCRdb holds only the in-frame ones, with some missing. The table lists about 47,000 clones, over 80% of them singletons. The source material was peripheral blood. These receptors all come from a man aged 55-75 years with active COVID-19.

This clone was detected only a few times. This chain connects TRBV7-8 to TRBJ1-2; 8 bases are shared with TRBD1. Germline lookup yields CDR1 SGHVS and CDR2 FQNEAQ. This CDR3 is built from 14 residues. Trimming at V came to 3 bases and at J to 3 bases, leaving 3 bases not matched to a gene. CDR3 nucleotides: TGTGCCAGCAGCTTCAGGGGGCAAGACTATGGCTACACCTTC. This translates into CASSFRGQDYGYTF.

The chain uses TRBV11-2 and TRBJ2-1; a possible D gene is TRBD2 (6 bases). The germline V gene encodes CDR1 SGHAT and CDR2 FQNNGV. This CDR3 comprises 12 residues. V was shortened by 4 bases and J by 6 bases, with 7 bases between the two germline ends. CDR3 residues: CASSSSVNEQFF. The CDR3 coding sequence is TGTGCCAGCAGCTCTAGCGTCAATGAGCAGTTCTTC. The full variable domain, its missing parts supplied by reference TRBV11-2 and TRBJ2-1, is EAGVAQSPRYKIIEKRQSVAFWCNPISGHATLYWYQQILGQGPKLLIQFQNNGVVDDSQLPKDRFSAERLKGVDSTLKIQPAKLEDSAVYLCASSSSVNEQFFGPGTRLTVL.

The rearrangement links TRBV7-9 to TRBJ2-3; TRBD2 aligns across 7 bases. The V and J ends lost 2 bases and 6 bases, in that order; junction bases with no gene match: 5. Germline CDR1 SEHNR, CDR2 FQNEAQ (reference sequence). The CDR3 spans 14 residues. This CDR3 is CASSLTGEGDTQYF. The CDR3 bases are TGTGCCAGCAGCTTAACTGGGGAGGGGGATACGCAGTATTTT.

This chain joins TRBV20-1 and TRBJ2-3; tentative D call: TRBD2 (7 bases). Per germline, CDR1 DFQATT and CDR2 SNEGSKA (reference sequence). The CDR3 runs 17 residues. V gave up 3 bases and J gave up 4 bases, with 23 bases separating them. The CDR3 DNA reads as TGCAGTGCTAGTTCCGGGGGCGGGAGTTGGGCGGCAGATACGCAGTATTTT. Translating it yields CSASSGGGSWAADTQYF.

The V call is TRBV7-8, the J call TRBJ2-7; 7 positions agree with TRBD1. CDR1 SGHVS and CDR2 FQNEAQ come from the germline V gene. With V trimmed by 5 bases and J by 2 bases, 9 bases remained unmatched. This CDR3 comprises 15 residues. CDR3 loop: CASSPTGAIPYEQYF. CDR3 DNA sequence: TGTGCCAGCAGCCCAACAGGGGCCATCCCCTACGAGCAGTACTTC.

V is TRBV14 and J is TRBJ2-5, with 8 bases aligning to TRBD1. CDR3 length: 14 amino acids. Trimming took 3 bases from V and 1 from J; bases not matched to a gene: 1. Germline CDR1 reads SGHDN; CDR2 reads FVKESK. The CDR3, as DNA: TGTGCCAGCAGCCAGGACAGGGTCCAAGAGACCCAGTACTTC. Its protein product is CASSQDRVQETQYF.

The chain recombines TRBV6-5 with TRBJ1-1, with a tentative D call TRBD1 (6 bases). Looked up from germline, CDR1 is MNHEY and CDR2 is SVGAGI. The CDR3 consists of 14 residues. Trimming pared 9 bases from V and 2 bases from J, leaving 16 bases between. The DNA for the CDR3 is TGTGCCAGTGACCGGGACAACATTAACACTGAAGCTTTCTTT. Residues: CASDRDNINTEAFF.

This clone was detected only once. The genes are TRBV6-4 and TRBJ2-3, with TRBD2 matching over 9 bases. Germline CDR1 and CDR2: MRHNA and SNTAGT. Germline trimming cut 0 bases from V and 1 base from J; bases unmatched to any gene: 5. This CDR3 contains 17 residues. CDR3 coding DNA: TGTGCCAGCAGTGACTCTAGCGGGGGCATTGGCACAGATACGCAGTATTTT. Its translation: CASSDSSGGIGTDTQYF.

This chain joins TRBV7-2 and TRBJ2-7, with 7 positions matching TRBD1. This CDR3 has 15 amino acids. The ends lost 1 base at V and 5 bases at J; junction bases unmatched: 8. Germline V gives CDR1 SGHTA, CDR2 FQGNSA. DNA of the CDR3: TGTGCCAGCAGCTTAGGGCAGGGGGAACGGAACGAGCAGTACTTC. Residues: CASSLGQGERNEQYF.

The rearrangement joins TRBV4-1 to TRBJ2-7; the match to TRBD2 covers 8 bases. Trimming took 1 base from V and 3 from J; bases not matched to a gene: 2. Looked up from germline, CDR1 is MGHRA and CDR2 is YSYEKL. This CDR3 region has 14 residues. The CDR3 DNA sequence: TGCGCCAGCAGCCAAGGTACTAGCGGCTACGAGCAGTACTTC. Its translation: CASSQGTSGYEQYF.

This clone was counted a single time. The chain couples TRBV6-2 or TRBV6-3 to TRBJ1-2, with 9 bases lining up with TRBD1. Germline values: CDR1 MNHEY, CDR2 SVGEGT. Trimming removed 4 bases from V and 5 bases from J; junction bases left unmatched: 5. CDR3 length: 14 amino acids. CDR3 in DNA: TGTGCCAGCAGTTTTAACAGGGGGCGATATGGCTACACCTTC. Protein product: CASSFNRGRYGYTF.

The V and J genes are TRBV3-1 (or the pseudogene TRBV3-2) and TRBJ2-7; D ambiguous. The CDR3 is 12 amino acids. Trimming pared 2 bases from V and 2 bases from J, leaving 4 bases between. CDR1 and CDR2 from the germline V gene are LGHDT and YNNKEL (reference sequence). CDR3 amino acids: CASSQSAYEQYF. CDR3 in DNA: TGTGCCAGCAGCCAAAGCGCCTACGAGCAGTACTTC.

This chain connects TRBV19 to TRBJ2-7; 8 bases are a match to TRBD1. From germline, CDR1 is LNHDA and CDR2 SQIVND (reference sequence). V lost 4 bases, J lost 7 bases, and 6 bases stayed unmatched. The CDR3 length is 13 residues. The DNA for the CDR3 is TGTGCCAGTAGTACGACAGGGGTGGGGGAGCAGTACTTC. Translating gives CASSTTGVGEQYF.

In nucleotides, the CDR3 is TGTGCCAGCAGTTACTCCCTTGGGGGCCATAACTCCTACGAGCAGTACTTC. Its protein is CASSYSLGGHNSYEQYF. The chain recombines TRBV6-2 or TRBV6-3 with TRBJ2-7, with D perhaps TRBD1 (6 bases). This CDR3 comprises 17 residues. Germline V gene lookup returns CDR1 MNHEY and CDR2 SVGEGT. V was trimmed by 0 bases and J by 0 bases, leaving 15 bases between them.

CDR3 in DNA: TGTGCCAGCAGTAGGGGGACAGGGAGCGGTAGCGAGCAGTACTTC. This codes for CASSRGTGSGSEQYF. The chain joins TRBV6-2 or TRBV6-3 to TRBJ2-7; 9 bases are a match to TRBD1. The germline CDR1 and CDR2 sequences are MNHEY and SVGEGT. V was pared by 5 bases and J by 6 bases, with 11 bases of the junction left unmatched. The CDR3 is 15 amino acids.

The J gene is TRBJ2-1, the V gene TRBV9, with a tentative D call TRBD2 (7 bases). The V end lost 4 bases, the J end lost 6 bases, and 20 bases lay between the germline ends. This CDR3 has 16 residues. Germline V gene sequence: CDR1 SGDLS, CDR2 YYNGEE. The CDR3 bases are TGTGCCAGCAGCCCATCAGGGGCTAGCGGCAGCAATGAGCAGTTCTTC. Translating gives CASSPSGASGSNEQFF.

The chain recombines TRBV6-5 with TRBJ1-1; a weak D match, TRBD1 (5 bases). Trimming pared 6 bases from V and 5 bases from J, leaving 13 bases between. CDR1 is MNHEY and CDR2 is SVGAGI in the germline V gene. The CDR3 spans 13 residues. The CDR3 nucleotides are TGTGCCAGCAGAAGGGAGGGGAATACTGAAGCTTTCTTT. Amino acids: CASRREGNTEAFF.

The V call is TRBV10-3, the J call TRBJ1-2; tentatively, D is TRBD1 (5 bases). Germline assignment: CDR1 ENHRY and CDR2 SYGVKD. Trimming removed 2 bases at V and 6 bases at J, with 10 bases between. CDR3 length equals 13 residues. The CDR3 spells CAISEARVHGYTF. Here the CDR3 DNA reads TGTGCCATCAGTGAGGCCAGGGTGCATGGCTACACCTTC.

The rearrangement links TRBV3-1 (or the pseudogene TRBV3-2) to TRBJ2-7, with 10 bases fitting TRBD1. The CDR3 sequence is 16 residues long. Germline V gene data show CDR1 as LGHDT and CDR2 as YNNKEL (reference sequence). The junction had 10 bases not matched to a gene; V was cut back by 1 base and J by 7 bases. The DNA of the CDR3 is TGTGCCAGCAGCCAAGGGGCAGACAGGGGGCTATGGGAGCAGTACTTC. This sequence encodes CASSQGADRGLWEQYF.

This clone was counted between two and nine times. This rearrangement joins TRBV19 to TRBJ1-3; TRBD1 agrees at 8 bases. The CDR3 has 16 residues. With 5 bases clipped from V and 1 base from J, the junction kept 7 bases outside the gene matches. The germline V gene has CDR1 LNHDA and CDR2 SQIVND (reference sequence). CDR3 nucleotides: TGTGCCAGTAGTCCTCGGACAGGGTGGTCTGGAAACACCATATATTTT. Translating it yields CASSPRTGWSGNTIYF.

The chain carries TRBV24-1 and TRBJ1-2; TRBD1 matches at 8 bases. The CDR3 length is 16 residues. Germline CDR1 KGHDR, CDR2 SFDVKD. V shed 4 bases, J shed 8 bases, and the junction held 14 bases outside the gene matches. Here the CDR3 reads CATSESPGQASGGYTF. CDR3 bases: TGTGCCACCAGTGAGTCGCCGGGACAGGCGTCGGGCGGCTACACCTTC.

The table lists this clone with a few counts. The sample has other DNA sequences that encode this CDR3 too. V and J are TRBV11-2 and TRBJ2-7, with D perhaps TRBD2 (5 bases). Trimming shortened V by 0 bases and J by 7 bases, and 7 bases separated the two germline ends. The germline V gene encodes CDR1 SGHAT and CDR2 FQNNGV. The CDR3 has 12 amino acids. The CDR3 nucleotides read TGTGCCAGCAGCTTAGAGACGGGAGAGCAGTACTTC. This encodes CASSLETGEQYF. Based on the CDR3 plus reference TRBV11-2 and TRBJ2-7, the full variable domain is EAGVAQSPRYKIIEKRQSVAFWCNPISGHATLYWYQQILGQGPKLLIQFQNNGVVDDSQLPKDRFSAERLKGVDSTLKIQPAKLEDSAVYLCASSLETGEQYFGPGTRLTVT.

This clone was seen at least ten times. V gene TRBV5-4 combines with J gene TRBJ1-6; D ambiguous. Germline V gene data show CDR1 as SGHNT and CDR2 as YYREEE (reference sequence). CDR3 length equals 15 residues. V lost 4 bases and J 10 bases, leaving 18 bases between the germline ends. The CDR3 sequence is CASSLGAGPGSPLHF. DNA of the CDR3: TGTGCCAGCAGCCTCGGCGCAGGTCCCGGATCACCCCTCCACTTT.

The genes are TRBV29-1 and TRBJ2-4, with D perhaps matching TRBD2 (7 bases). Germline V gives CDR1 SQVTM, CDR2 ANQGSEA. V was trimmed by 1 base and J by 7 bases, leaving 17 bases between them. The CDR3 covers 15 residues. The CDR3 region is CSVEGVGGAMNIQYF. The DNA for the CDR3 is TGCAGCGTTGAAGGTGTAGGGGGGGCCATGAACATTCAGTACTTC. Full variable domain (missing parts from reference TRBV29-1 and TRBJ2-4): SAVISQKPSRDICQRGTSLTIQCQVDSQVTMMFWYRQQPGQSLTLIATANQGSEATYESGFVIDKFPISRPNLTFSTLTVSNMSPEDSSIYLCSVEGVGGAMNIQYFGAGTRLSVL.

Here the CDR3 DNA reads TGTGCCAGCAGTTTCGGCGGGTTGGAGTATTTT. It yields the protein CASSFGGLEYF. The chain has TRBV27 and TRBJ2-3; possibly TRBD2 for D (5 bases). The length of the CDR3 is 11 residues. Between the trimmed V and J ends, which lost 3 bases and 13 bases, there was a span of 11 bases. Germline CDR1 and CDR2: MNHEY and SMNVEV (reference sequence).

V is TRBV27 and J is TRBJ1-2; 9 bases match TRBD1. With V trimmed by 6 bases and J by 6 bases, 8 bases remained unmatched. Germline CDR1 and CDR2: MNHEY and SMNVEV (reference sequence). The CDR3 length is 14 residues. CDR3 loop: CASRQTGGRDGYTF. The CDR3 DNA is TGTGCCAGCAGGCAGACAGGGGGACGGGATGGCTACACCTTC.

The chain is built from TRBV28 and TRBJ1-5; 12 positions agree with TRBD1. There are 17 residues in the CDR3. Losses at the gene ends were 6 bases for V and 4 bases for J; bases not matched to a gene: 10. CDR1 is MDHEN and CDR2 is SYDVKM in the germline V gene. This CDR3 reads CASSLLGQGARNQPQHF. CDR3 coding DNA: TGTGCCAGCAGCCTTTTGGGACAGGGGGCGCGGAATCAGCCCCAGCATTTT.

Sample share makes this clone medium-sized (0.01 to 0.1%). The sample holds other DNA sequences that translate to the same CDR3. This chain joins TRBV6-5 and TRBJ1-2; TRBD1 aligns across 8 bases. This CDR3 comprises 14 residues. Germline CDR1 and CDR2: MNHEY and SVGAGI. V shed 6 bases, J shed 2 bases, and the junction held 5 bases outside the gene matches. CDR3 loop: CASRRRGLNYGYTF. CDR3 DNA: TGTGCCAGCAGACGCAGGGGGCTAAACTATGGCTACACCTTC.

The chain uses TRBV11-2 and TRBJ2-1, with 11 positions matching TRBD2. CDR3 length equals 17 residues. The V segment lost 5 bases and the J segment 6 bases; nucleotides outside the gene matches: 12. Germline CDR1 reads SGHAT; CDR2 reads FQNNGV. The CDR3 sequence: CASSPGGLAAGGNEQFF. The CDR3, as DNA: TGTGCCAGCAGCCCAGGGGGACTAGCGGCCGGGGGCAATGAGCAGTTCTTC.

The J gene is TRBJ1-5, the V gene TRBV28, with D tentatively TRBD1 (5 bases). Trimming took off 7 bases at V and 2 bases at J, with 18 bases between the two ends. Germline V CDR1 and CDR2: MDHEN, SYDVKM. The CDR3 consists of 16 residues. The chain's CDR3 is CASTGWEGWRNQPQHF. DNA of the CDR3: TGTGCCAGCACCGGATGGGAGGGGTGGCGCAATCAGCCCCAGCATTTT.